What follows is one T cell receptor (beta chain) and its context. The sample belongs to a study of shared clonotypes between healthy human individuals. Data came from immunoSEQ multiplex PCR; TCRdb stores just in-frame clones and leaves some out. Among some 550,000 clones listed, around 97% were seen once. The CDR3 has 16 residues. The V gene end was trimmed by 1 base and the J gene end by 4 bases; junction bases not matched to a gene: 6. Germline values: CDR1 MGHRA, CDR2 YSYEKL. The sample consisted of naive CD4+ T cells sorted from blood. Described subset: CD45RA+ positively selected. The origin of this receptor is a woman in her thirties in good health. The chain employs TRBV4-1 and TRBJ2-3; TRBD2 aligns across 9 bases. The CDR3 DNA reads TGCGCCAGCAGCCAAGTTGTAGCGGGAGACCCAGATACGCAGTATTTT. It is translated as CASSQVVAGDPDTQYF.